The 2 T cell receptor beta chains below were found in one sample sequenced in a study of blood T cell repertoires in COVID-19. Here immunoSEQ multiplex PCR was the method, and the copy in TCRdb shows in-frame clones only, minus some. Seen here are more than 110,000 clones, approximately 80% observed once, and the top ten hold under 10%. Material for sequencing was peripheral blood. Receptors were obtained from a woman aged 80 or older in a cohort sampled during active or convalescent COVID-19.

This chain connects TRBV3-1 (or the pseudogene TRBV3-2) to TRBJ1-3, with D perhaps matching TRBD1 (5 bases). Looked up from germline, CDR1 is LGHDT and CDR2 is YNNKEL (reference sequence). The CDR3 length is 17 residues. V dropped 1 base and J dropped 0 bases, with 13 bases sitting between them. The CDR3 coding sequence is TGTGCCAGCAGCCAAGGCGGGACGGCGAGCTCTGGAAACACCATATATTTT. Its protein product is CASSQGGTASSGNTIYF.

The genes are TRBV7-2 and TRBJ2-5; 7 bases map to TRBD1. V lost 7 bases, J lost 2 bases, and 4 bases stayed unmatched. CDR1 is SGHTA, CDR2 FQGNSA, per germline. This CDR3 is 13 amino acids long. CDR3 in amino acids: CASTKDRQETQYF. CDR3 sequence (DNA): TGTGCCAGCACCAAGGACAGGCAAGAGACCCAGTACTTC.